This T cell receptor beta chain stems from a study of T cells after posttransplantation cyclophosphamide. Study-level findings and limits: Donor CD8+ memory clones often dominated recipient blood repertoires at later times. Skin or GI-infiltrating T cells shared few TRB sequences with blood. Recipient CMV seropositivity and CMV reactivation strongly tracked TRB clonality.

The repertoire was sequenced with immunoSEQ multiplex PCR; TCRdb's copy has only in-frame clones and lacks some. The table has about 11,000 clones, roughly 86% seen once. V lost 6 bases and J lost 5; bases outside the gene matches: 13. CDR1 is MDHEN and CDR2 is SYDVKM in the germline V gene. CDR3 size: 16 residues. A remark on this clone: What it binds is unknown.

Busulfan-fludarabine conditioning, marrow transplant, and cyclophosphamide on days +3 and +4 were administered. This chain links TRBV28 with TRBJ1-1, with 9 bases matching TRBD1. The sequence was obtained from a male patient in his 30s who received an allogeneic stem cell transplant from a related donor, was CMV-positive, and had acute GVHD only. Some T cells may be graft donor cells. The sequencing here drew on CD4+ T cells sorted from PBMCs, taken after allogeneic stem cell transplant with posttransplant cyclophosphamide. The CDR3 nucleotides are TGTGCCAGCAGGGCTGGCGGGACAGGGTTTAAAACTGAAGCTTTCTTT. Translating it yields CASRAGGTGFKTEAFF.